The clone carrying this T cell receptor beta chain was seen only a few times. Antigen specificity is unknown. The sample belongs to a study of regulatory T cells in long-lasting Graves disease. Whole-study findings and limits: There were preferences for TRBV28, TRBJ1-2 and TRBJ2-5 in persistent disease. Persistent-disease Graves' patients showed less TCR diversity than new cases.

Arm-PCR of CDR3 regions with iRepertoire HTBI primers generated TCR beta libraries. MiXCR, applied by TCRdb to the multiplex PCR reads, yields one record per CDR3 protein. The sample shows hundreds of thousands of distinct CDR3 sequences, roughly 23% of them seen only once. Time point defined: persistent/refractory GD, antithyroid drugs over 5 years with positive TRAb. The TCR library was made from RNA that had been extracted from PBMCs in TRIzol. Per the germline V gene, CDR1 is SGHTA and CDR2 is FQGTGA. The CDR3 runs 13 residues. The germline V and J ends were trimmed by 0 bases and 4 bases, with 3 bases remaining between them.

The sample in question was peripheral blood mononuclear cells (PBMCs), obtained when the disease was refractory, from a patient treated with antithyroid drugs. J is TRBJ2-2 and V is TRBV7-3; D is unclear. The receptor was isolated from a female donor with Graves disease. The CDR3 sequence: CASSLTTTGELFF. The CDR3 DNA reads TGTGCCAGCAGCTTAACCACCACCGGGGAGCTGTTTTTT.